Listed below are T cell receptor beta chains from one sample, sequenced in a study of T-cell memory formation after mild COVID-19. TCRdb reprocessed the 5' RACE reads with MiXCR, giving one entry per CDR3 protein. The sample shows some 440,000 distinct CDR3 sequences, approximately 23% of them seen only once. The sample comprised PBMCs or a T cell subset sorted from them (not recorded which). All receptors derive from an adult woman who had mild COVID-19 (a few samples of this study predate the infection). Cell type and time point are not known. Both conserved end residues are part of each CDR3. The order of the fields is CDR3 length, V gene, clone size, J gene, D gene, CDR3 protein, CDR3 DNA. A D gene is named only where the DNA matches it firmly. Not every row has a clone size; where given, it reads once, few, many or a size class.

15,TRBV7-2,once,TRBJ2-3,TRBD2,CASRTRGGGSDTQYF,TGTGCCAGCAGGACTCGGGGGGGCGGGTCAGATACGCAGTATTTT
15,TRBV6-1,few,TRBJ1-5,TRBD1,CASSEYTGGNQPQHF,TGTGCCAGCAGTGAATACACAGGGGGTAATCAGCCCCAGCATTTT
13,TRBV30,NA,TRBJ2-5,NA,CAGPPGSGETQYF,TGTGCCGGACCCCCAGGGTCTGGAGAGACCCAGTACTTC
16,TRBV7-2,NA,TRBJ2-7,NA,CASSFDVSELKHEQYF,TGTGCCAGCAGCTTCGACGTTTCAGAGTTGAAGCACGAGCAGTACTTC
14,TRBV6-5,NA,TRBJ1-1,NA,CASSPLLGDTEAFF,TGTGCCAGCAGCCCTTTGTTGGGGGACACTGAAGCTTTCTTT
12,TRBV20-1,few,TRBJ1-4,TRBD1,CSWTGNNEKLFF,TGCTCCTGGACAGGGAATAATGAAAAACTGTTTTTT
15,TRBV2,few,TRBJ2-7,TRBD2,CASSPLAGTSLEQYF,TGTGCCAGCAGTCCTCTAGCGGGAACGTCCCTCGAGCAGTACTTC
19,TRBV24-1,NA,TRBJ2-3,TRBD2,CATSAPFRGSGTSTDTQYF,TGTGCCACCAGTGCCCCCTTTCGGGGTAGCGGGACTAGCACAGATACGCAGTATTTT
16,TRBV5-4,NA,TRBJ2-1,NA,CASSAAGTRSYNEQFF,TGTGCCAGCAGTGCCGCGGGTACGCGCTCCTACAATGAGCAGTTCTTC
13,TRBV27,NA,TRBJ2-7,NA,CASSLKSSYEQYF,TGTGCCAGCAGTTTAAAAAGCTCCTACGAGCAGTACTTC
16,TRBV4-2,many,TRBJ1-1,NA,CASSQDIGWESTEAFF,TGTGCCAGCAGCCAAGATATAGGGTGGGAAAGCACTGAAGCTTTCTTT
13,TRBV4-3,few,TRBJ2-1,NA,CASSQYRTGEQFF,TGCGCCAGCAGCCAGTACCGGACCGGGGAGCAGTTCTTC
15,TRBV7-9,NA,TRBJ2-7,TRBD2,CASSTPSGSIYEQYF,TGTGCCAGCAGCACGCCTAGCGGGAGTATCTACGAGCAGTACTTC
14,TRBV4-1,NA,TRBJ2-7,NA,CASSHAELGAEQYF,TGCGCCAGCAGCCACGCTGAGTTGGGGGCCGAGCAGTACTTC
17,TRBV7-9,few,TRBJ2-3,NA,CASSSPPGGYTTDTQYF,TGTGCCAGCAGCTCCCCCCCCGGCGGTTATACCACAGATACGCAGTATTTT
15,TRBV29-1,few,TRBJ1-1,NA,CSVEGGLGGGTEAFF,TGCAGCGTTGAAGGGGGTCTTGGAGGGGGCACTGAAGCTTTCTTT
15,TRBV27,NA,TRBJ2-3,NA,CASSLSNGITDTQYF,TGTGCCAGCAGTTTATCGAATGGCATCACAGATACGCAGTATTTT
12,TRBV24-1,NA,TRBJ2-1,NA,CATSDLIGGQFF,TGTGCCACCAGTGATTTGATCGGTGGGCAGTTCTTC
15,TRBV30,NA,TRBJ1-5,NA,CAWSRGKVGNQPQHF,TGTGCCTGGAGTCGGGGGAAGGTCGGCAATCAGCCCCAGCATTTT
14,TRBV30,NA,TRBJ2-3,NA,CAWSVPGSPDTQYF,TGTGCCTGGAGTGTACCAGGCAGTCCAGATACGCAGTATTTT
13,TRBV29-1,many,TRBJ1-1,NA,CSVGEATGTEAFF,TGCAGCGTTGGGGAGGCCACGGGGACTGAAGCTTTCTTT
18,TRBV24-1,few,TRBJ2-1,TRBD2,CATSVARTSGDSYNEQFF,TGTGCCACCAGTGTCGCTCGGACTAGCGGGGACTCCTACAATGAGCAGTTCTTC
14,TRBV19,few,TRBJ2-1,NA,CASSISGPHNEQFF,TGTGCCAGTAGTATCTCAGGTCCTCACAATGAGCAGTTCTTC
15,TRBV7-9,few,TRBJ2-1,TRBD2,CASSSPGLAGGGQFF,TGTGCCAGCAGCTCCCCGGGACTAGCGGGAGGGGGGCAGTTCTTC
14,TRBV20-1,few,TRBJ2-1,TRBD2,CSAREGAGYNEQFF,TGCAGTGCTAGAGAGGGAGCGGGGTACAATGAGCAGTTCTTC
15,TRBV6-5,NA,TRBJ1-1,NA,CASSYRAVTNTEAFF,TGTGCCAGCAGTTATCGGGCAGTAACCAACACTGAAGCTTTCTTT
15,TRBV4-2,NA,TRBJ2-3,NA,CASSQDLGVTDTQYF,TGTGCCAGCAGCCAAGATTTGGGGGTGACAGATACGCAGTATTTT
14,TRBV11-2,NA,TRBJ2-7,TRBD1,CASGRDRGTYEQYF,TGTGCCAGCGGCCGGGACAGGGGTACCTACGAGCAGTACTTC
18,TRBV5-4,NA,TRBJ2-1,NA,CASSRTIWGAEARQEQFF,TGTGCCAGCAGCCGGACCATCTGGGGCGCCGAGGCCCGGCAGGAGCAGTTCTTC
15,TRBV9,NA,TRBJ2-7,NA,CASSVETGASYEQYF,TGTGCCAGCAGCGTAGAGACAGGAGCCTCCTACGAGCAGTACTTC
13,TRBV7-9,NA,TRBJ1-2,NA,CASSLDRVDGYTF,TGTGCCAGCAGCTTAGACAGGGTCGATGGCTACACCTTC
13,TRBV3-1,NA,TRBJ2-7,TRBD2,CASSQAPAGEQYF,TGTGCCAGCAGCCAAGCCCCAGCGGGAGAGCAGTACTTC
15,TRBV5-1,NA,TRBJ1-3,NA,CASSFQGGPGNTIYF,TGCGCCAGCAGCTTTCAGGGTGGTCCTGGAAACACCATATATTTT
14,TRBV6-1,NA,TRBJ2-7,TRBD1,CASRRGTEFYEQYF,TGTGCCAGCAGGAGGGGGACAGAATTCTACGAGCAGTACTTC
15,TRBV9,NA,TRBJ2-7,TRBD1,CASSLSGTVSYEQYF,TGTGCCAGCAGCCTCTCCGGGACAGTCTCCTACGAGCAGTACTTC
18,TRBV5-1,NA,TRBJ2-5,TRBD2,CASSTRTSGRNFEETQYF,TGCGCCAGCAGCACCCGGACTAGCGGGCGAAACTTCGAAGAGACCCAGTACTTC
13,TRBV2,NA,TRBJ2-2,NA,CASSVRNTGELFF,TGTGCCAGCAGTGTTAGAAACACCGGGGAGCTGTTTTTT
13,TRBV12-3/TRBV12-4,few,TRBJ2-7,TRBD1,CASSPGQDGEQYF,TGTGCCAGCAGCCCAGGACAGGACGGGGAGCAGTACTTC
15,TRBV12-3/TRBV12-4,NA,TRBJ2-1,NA,CASSDPRPRLNEQFF,TGTGCCAGCAGTGATCCACGCCCCAGGTTAAATGAGCAGTTCTTC
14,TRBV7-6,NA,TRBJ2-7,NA,CASSLASGVYEQYF,TGTGCCAGCAGCTTAGCCTCGGGAGTATACGAGCAGTACTTC
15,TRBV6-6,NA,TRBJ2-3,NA,CASSYEEGAADTQYF,TGTGCCAGCAGTTACGAGGAGGGGGCCGCCGATACGCAGTATTTT
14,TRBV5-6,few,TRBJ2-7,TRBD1,CASSDGQDSYEQYF,TGTGCCAGCAGCGACGGACAGGACTCCTACGAGCAGTACTTC
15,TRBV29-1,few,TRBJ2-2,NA,CSGAEAALGTGELFF,TGCAGCGGGGCCGAGGCAGCCTTGGGCACCGGGGAGCTGTTTTTT
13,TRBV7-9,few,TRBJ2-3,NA,CASSWGSSDTQYF,TGTGCCAGCAGCTGGGGGAGTTCAGATACGCAGTATTTT
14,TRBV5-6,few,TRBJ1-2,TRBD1,CASSWGQGGNGYTF,TGTGCCAGCAGCTGGGGACAGGGGGGCAATGGCTACACCTTC
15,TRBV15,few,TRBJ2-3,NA,CATSGRSPPTDTQYF,TGTGCCACCAGCGGAAGATCGCCCCCCACAGATACGCAGTATTTT
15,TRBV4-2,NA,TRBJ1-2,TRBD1,CASSHLGTANYGYTF,TGTGCCAGCAGCCATCTCGGGACAGCTAACTATGGCTACACCTTC
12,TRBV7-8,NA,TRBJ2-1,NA,CASSMDTNEQFF,TGTGCCAGCAGCATGGACACCAATGAGCAGTTCTTC
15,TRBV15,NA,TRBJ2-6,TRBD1,CATSSGTAGANVLTF,TGTGCCACCAGCAGCGGGACAGCTGGGGCCAACGTCCTGACTTTC
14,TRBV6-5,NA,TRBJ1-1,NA,CASSYQQENTEAFF,TGTGCCAGCAGTTACCAACAGGAGAACACTGAAGCTTTCTTT
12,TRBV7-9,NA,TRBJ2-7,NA,CASSATRGEQYF,TGTGCCAGCAGCGCGACCAGGGGAGAGCAGTACTTC
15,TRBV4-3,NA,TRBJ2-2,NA,CASSLKGEQHGELFF,TGCGCCAGCAGCCTAAAGGGGGAACAGCACGGGGAGCTGTTTTTT
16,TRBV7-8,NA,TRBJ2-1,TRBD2,CASSLEGGRPPTEQFF,TGTGCCAGCAGCTTAGAAGGCGGGAGGCCACCTACTGAGCAGTTCTTC
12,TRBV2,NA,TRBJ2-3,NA,CASRSTTDTQYF,TGTGCCAGCAGGAGTACCACAGATACGCAGTATTTT
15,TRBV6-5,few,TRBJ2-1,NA,CASSYGWGFADEQFF,TGTGCCAGCAGTTACGGCTGGGGGTTTGCCGATGAGCAGTTCTTC
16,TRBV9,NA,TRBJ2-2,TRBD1,CASSVRGTGKDRELFF,TGTGCCAGCAGTGTAAGAGGGACAGGGAAAGATAGGGAGCTGTTTTTT
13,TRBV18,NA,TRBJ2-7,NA,CASSPMRNYEQYF,TGTGCCAGCTCACCGATGAGGAACTACGAGCAGTACTTC
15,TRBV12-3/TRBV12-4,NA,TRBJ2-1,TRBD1,CASSMTGGHPNEQFF,TGTGCCAGCAGTATGACAGGGGGCCACCCCAATGAGCAGTTCTTC
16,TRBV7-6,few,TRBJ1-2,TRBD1,CASSSLGQGAVNGYTF,TGTGCCAGCAGCTCCTTAGGACAGGGGGCTGTAAATGGCTACACCTTC
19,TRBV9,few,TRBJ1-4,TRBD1,CASSVAAGQGAPSNEKLFF,TGTGCCAGCAGCGTAGCGGCGGGACAGGGGGCCCCCTCTAATGAAAAACTGTTTTTT